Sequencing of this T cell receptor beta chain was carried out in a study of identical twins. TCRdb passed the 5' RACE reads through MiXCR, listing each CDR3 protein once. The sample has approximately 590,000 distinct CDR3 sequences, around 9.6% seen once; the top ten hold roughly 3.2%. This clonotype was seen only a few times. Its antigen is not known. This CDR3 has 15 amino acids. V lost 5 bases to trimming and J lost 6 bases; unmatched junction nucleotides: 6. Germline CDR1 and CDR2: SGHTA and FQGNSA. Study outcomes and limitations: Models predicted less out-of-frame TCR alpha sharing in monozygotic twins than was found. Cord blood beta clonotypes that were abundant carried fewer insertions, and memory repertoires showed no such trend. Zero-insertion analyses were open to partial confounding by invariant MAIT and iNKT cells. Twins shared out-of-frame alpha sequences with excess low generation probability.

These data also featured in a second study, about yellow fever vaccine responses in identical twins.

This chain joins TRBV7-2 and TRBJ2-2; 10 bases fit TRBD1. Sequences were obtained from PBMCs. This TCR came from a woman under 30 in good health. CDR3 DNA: TGTGCCAGCAGCCCGCCGGGGACAGGGGCCGGGGAGCTGTTTTTT. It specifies CASSPPGTGAGELFF.